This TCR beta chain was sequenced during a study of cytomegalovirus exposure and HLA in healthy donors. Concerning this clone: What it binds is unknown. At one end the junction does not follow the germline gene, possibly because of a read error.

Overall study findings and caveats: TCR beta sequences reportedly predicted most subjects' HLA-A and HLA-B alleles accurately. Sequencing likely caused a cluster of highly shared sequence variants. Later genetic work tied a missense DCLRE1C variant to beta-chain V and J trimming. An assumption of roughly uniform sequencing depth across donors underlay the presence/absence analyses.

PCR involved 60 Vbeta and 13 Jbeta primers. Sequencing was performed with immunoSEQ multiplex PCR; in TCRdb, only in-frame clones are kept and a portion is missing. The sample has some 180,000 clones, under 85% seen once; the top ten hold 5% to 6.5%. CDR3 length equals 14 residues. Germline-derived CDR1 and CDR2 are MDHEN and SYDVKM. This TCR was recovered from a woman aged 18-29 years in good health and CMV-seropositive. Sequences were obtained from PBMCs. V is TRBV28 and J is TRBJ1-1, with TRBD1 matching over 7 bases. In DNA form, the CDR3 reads TGTGCCAGTAGTTTAGGGGACAGGAACACTGAAGCTTTCTTT. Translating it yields CASSLGDRNTEAFF.